This T cell receptor (beta chain) was captured by sequencing in a study of naive and memory T cell subsets. To note about this clonotype: Its specificity is not known.

An equimolar mix of two oligonucleotides served as the beta constant-region primer for TRBC1 and TRBC2. TCRdb re-called the UMI-ligation and nested PCR reads with MiXCR, one entry per CDR3 protein. The table lists 37,000 or so distinct CDR3 sequences, 10% to 15% of them singletons, with roughly 21% in the top ten. Findings of the study overall: There was no ground truth to check naive and memory subset results. In CD4 and CD8 cells, diversity dropped from naive through EMRA.

Losses at the gene ends were 5 bases for V and 4 bases for J; bases not matched to a gene: 5. The germline CDR1 and CDR2 sequences are KGHSH and LQKENI. The CDR3 loop spans 14 amino acids. The chain uses TRBV18 and TRBJ2-1, with 7 positions matching TRBD2. The sequenced material came from effector memory CD4+ T cells from blood. Noted subset: effector memory, CD45RA- CD27-. The sequence was collected from a human donor in good health. The CDR3 region is CASSSTSEYNEQFF. The CDR3 DNA sequence: TGTGCCAGCTCATCTACTAGCGAGTACAATGAGCAGTTCTTC.